This T cell receptor (beta chain) originates from a study of human T cells and chemical hapten exposure. The wider study: 2% DPC applied to a 2 cm by 2 cm arm area sensitized donors.

Time point described: pre-sensitization, week 0. Treatment described: therapeutic diphenylcyclopropenone sensitization with weekly scalp DPC. Phlebotomy was performed prior to application of every patch test. It was unfractionated whole blood from which total RNA was extracted. As to this clonotype: A read error may account for a junction end that differs from germline.

TCRdb reanalysed the RACE reads using MiXCR and keeps one entry per CDR3 protein. The sample shows over 300,000 distinct CDR3 sequences, approximately 5.1% of them seen only once. CDR3 size: 13 residues. This TCR came from a woman aged 50 to 60 with alopecia areata. Some clones in this sample may be carry-over from other donors' samples. This specimen consisted of whole blood, obtained in connection with sensitization to the hapten diphenylcyclopropenone (DPC). The rearrangement uses TRBV12-3 or TRBV12-4 and TRBJ1-5; D unresolved. The CDR3 bases are TGTGCCAGCAGTTTTGGCGGTTCTCAGCCCCGGCATTTT. This translates into CASSFGGSQPRHF.